Shown below are 8 T cell receptor beta chains from a single sample sequenced in a study of cytomegalovirus exposure and HLA in healthy donors. 13 Jbeta primers and 60 Vbeta primers were used for the PCR. Sequencing used immunoSEQ multiplex PCR; TCRdb keeps in-frame clones, though not all of them. This table lists about 170,000 clones. Sequences were obtained from PBMCs. The source of these receptors is a woman aged 18-29 years in good health and CMV-seropositive.

CDR3 sequence: CASSLQREGLGELFF. The CDR3 DNA reads as TGCGCCAGCAGCTTGCAGCGGGAGGGCCTGGGGGAGCTGTTTTTT. The chain has TRBV5-1 and TRBJ2-2; 10 bases map to TRBD2. With 1 base clipped from V and 8 bases from J, the junction kept 5 bases outside the gene matches. In germline, CDR1 is SGHRS, CDR2 YFSETQ. This CDR3 contains 15 residues.

This sequence joins TRBV5-4 and TRBJ2-2; D remains unclear. The CDR3 covers 16 residues. Trimming removed 0 bases from V and 3 bases from J, with 12 bases in between. The germline gives CDR1 SGHNT, CDR2 YYREEE (reference sequence). The CDR3, as DNA: TGTGCCAGCAGCTTGGTCTCCCCGGTAGACACCGGGGAGCTGTTTTTT. The encoded protein is CASSLVSPVDTGELFF.

This chain links TRBV5-1 with TRBJ2-7; D is possibly TRBD1 (6 bases). The germline V gene encodes CDR1 SGHRS and CDR2 YFSETQ. V gave up 4 bases and J gave up 2 bases, with 10 bases separating them. The CDR3 is 13 residues long. The CDR3 DNA follows: TGCGCCAGCAGCACTGGGACAACCTACGAGCAGTACTTC. It translates to CASSTGTTYEQYF.

V is TRBV5-4 and J is TRBJ1-2; D is ambiguous. This CDR3 region has 14 residues. The V end was cut by 0 bases, the J end by 4 bases, with 10 bases between. Germline CDR1 and CDR2: SGHNT and YYREEE (reference sequence). The CDR3 sequence is CASSLAGQVYGYTF. Here the CDR3 DNA reads TGTGCCAGCAGCTTGGCTGGCCAGGTCTATGGCTACACCTTC.

CDR3 residues: CASTAGPSTDTQYF. CDR3 bases: TGTGCCAGCACAGCGGGTCCTAGCACAGATACGCAGTATTTT. V and J are TRBV6-5 and TRBJ2-3; a possible D gene is TRBD2 (6 bases). The CDR3 covers 14 residues. V was pared by 7 bases and J by 0 bases, with 11 bases between. The germline CDR1 and CDR2 sequences are MNHEY and SVGAGI.

CDR3 residues: CASRVGYTF. CDR3 coding DNA: TGCGCCAGCCGAGTAGGCTACACCTTC. V and J are TRBV5-1 and TRBJ1-2, with unresolved D. The CDR3 has 9 residues. Germline CDR1 SGHRS, CDR2 YFSETQ. The V and J ends lost 7 bases and 8 bases respectively, with 6 bases between them.

V usage is TRBV29-1 and J usage is TRBJ1-1; perhaps TRBD1 as D (6 bases). Trimming stripped 7 bases from V and 4 bases from J, with 10 bases between. CDR1 is SQVTM and CDR2 is ANQGSEA in the germline V gene. The CDR3 spans 11 residues. The CDR3 coding sequence is TGCAGCGCCAAACAGGGCACTGAAGCTTTCTTT. Translation gives CSAKQGTEAFF.

CDR3 coding DNA: TGCAGTGCTAGACAGGGCCTGGAGCAGTTCTTC. It specifies CSARQGLEQFF. This chain connects TRBV20-1 to TRBJ2-1; D may be TRBD1 (5 bases). The ends were cut back, 2 bases at V and 10 bases at J, with 9 bases in the middle. The CDR3 contains 11 residues. CDR1 is DFQATT, CDR2 SNEGSKA, per germline (reference sequence).